The T cell receptor (beta chain) under discussion was sequenced for a study of T cells in localized non-small cell lung cancer. Broader study findings: Appearances in adjacent lung were noted for a median 57 of the top 100 tumor clones. Higher T cell density in the blood was associated with longer overall survival, whereas higher adjacent-lung clonality associated with shorter survival. Adjacent uninvolved lung had the highest clonality, suggesting focused antigen responses. Multi-region tumor sequencing was not done, so intratumor heterogeneity could not be excluded.

Germline CDR1 is SGHTA and CDR2 is FQGTGA. V shed 3 bases and J 6 bases; nucleotides not matched to a gene: 7. The CDR3 extends over 16 amino acids. Data came from immunoSEQ multiplex PCR; TCRdb stores just in-frame clones and leaves some out. The repertoire consists of about 40,000 clones, with approximately 86% occurring once and the leading ten covering 5.5% to 6.5%. Turning to this clone: Antigen unknown.

The sequencing used peripheral blood, collected before any cancer treatment. The J gene is TRBJ2-2, the V gene TRBV7-3, with 10 bases aligning to TRBD2. The sequence was obtained from a man between 40 and 70 years old with stage I lung adenocarcinoma. As DNA, the CDR3 is TGTGCCAGCAGCTTTTTAGCGGGAGGAGACCCCGGGGAGCTGTTTTTT. It codes for CASSFLAGGDPGELFF.